These T cell receptor beta chains were read from a single sample in a study of blood T cell repertoires in COVID-19. Clones were sequenced by immunoSEQ multiplex PCR, and TCRdb holds only the in-frame ones, with some missing. The sample contains 140,000 to 150,000 clones, approximately 88% of which appear only once. The sequencing sample was made of peripheral blood. Receptors were obtained from a woman aged 45-65 years with acute or convalescent COVID-19. CDR3s include the opening cysteine and the closing phenylalanine or tryptophan. The D gene is left open where the match is weak. The listing skips clone size in some rows; elsewhere it reads once, few, many or a size class.

j_call | cdr3_length | clone_size | v_call | d_call | cdr3_nt | cdr3_aa
TRBJ1-3 | 17 | . | TRBV9 | . | TGTGCCAGCAGCGTAGTAGAGGGTTCCCCGGGCGGAAACACCATATATTTT | CASSVVEGSPGGNTIYF
TRBJ2-7 | 15 | . | TRBV5-1 | . | TGCGCCAGCAGCTTGGCCACACAGGGGGGGAACGAGCAGTACTTC | CASSLATQGGNEQYF
TRBJ2-5 | 14 | . | TRBV9 | TRBD1 | TGTGCCAGCAGCGCCGGACAGGGCATCGGGACCCAGTACTTC | CASSAGQGIGTQYF
TRBJ2-1 | 15 | . | TRBV5-1 | TRBD2 | TGCGCCAGCAGCTCTAGCGGAGGCTCCTACAATGAGCAGTTCTTC | CASSSSGGSYNEQFF
TRBJ1-1 | 14 | . | TRBV19 | . | TGTGCCAGTAGTATAATTAGGGGGAACACTGAAGCTTTCTTT | CASSIIRGNTEAFF
TRBJ2-1 | 13 | . | TRBV20-1 | TRBD1 | TGCAGTGCGAGTCAGGGGGCCTACAATGAGCAGTTCTTC | CSASQGAYNEQFF
TRBJ1-3 | 14 | . | TRBV27 | . | TGTGCCAGCAGGGACAGTCTCTCTGGAAACACCATATATTTT | CASRDSLSGNTIYF
TRBJ1-1 | 14 | . | TRBV6-1 | . | TGTGCCAGCAGTGAACACACAGCGAACACTGAAGCTTTCTTT | CASSEHTANTEAFF
TRBJ2-2 | 14 | . | TRBV12-5 | . | TGTGCTAGTGGTTTGGGACTAGGCGCCGGGGAGCTGTTTTTT | CASGLGLGAGELFF
TRBJ2-1 | 15 | few | TRBV10-2 | TRBD2 | TGCGCCAGCAGGCCCGGGACTAGCGGGGGCGATGAGCAGTTCTTC | CASRPGTSGGDEQFF
TRBJ2-2 | 18 | once | TRBV13 | . | TGTGCCAGCAGCTTAGGCGGTTTTCGACAGAGGAACACCGGGGAGCTGTTTTTT | CASSLGGFRQRNTGELFF
TRBJ1-4 | 15 | . | TRBV28 | TRBD1 | TGTGCCAGCAGTCCCTCCGGGACAGGGTTTGAAAAACTGTTTTTT | CASSPSGTGFEKLFF
TRBJ1-6 | 14 | . | TRBV27 | . | TGTGCCAGCTCTTATTCGGGTGGTAATTCACCCCTCCACTTT | CASSYSGGNSPLHF
TRBJ2-7 | 14 | few | TRBV19 | . | TGTGCCAGTAGTGCCTCTACAGGATCCTACGAGCAGTACTTC | CASSASTGSYEQYF
TRBJ1-6 | 15 | . | TRBV7-6 | TRBD1 | TGTGCCAGCAGCTTATCCGGGACAGGGGGTTCACCCCTCCACTTT | CASSLSGTGGSPLHF
TRBJ1-2 | 14 | . | TRBV2 | TRBD1 | TGTGCCAGCAGTGGGGGGACAGTGAACTATGGCTACACCTTC | CASSGGTVNYGYTF
TRBJ2-1 | 13 | . | TRBV2 | . | TGTGCCAGCAGTGAAATCGGGTCCAATGAGCAGTTCTTC | CASSEIGSNEQFF
TRBJ2-1 | 14 | . | TRBV19 | . | TGTGCCAGTAGCGGGCGGGGCCCGGGCAATGAGCAGTTCTTC | CASSGRGPGNEQFF
TRBJ1-3 | 15 | . | TRBV25-1 | . | TGTGCCAGCAGTGCACTGACAAGCACTGGAAACACCATATATTTT | CASSALTSTGNTIYF
TRBJ1-1 | 13 | . | TRBV7-3 | . | TGTGCCAGCAGCCGATACATCGACACTGAAGCTTTCTTT | CASSRYIDTEAFF
TRBJ2-3 | 13 | . | TRBV19 | . | TGTGCCAGCATTGCGTTAGGCACAGATACGCAGTATTTT | CASIALGTDTQYF
TRBJ1-5 | 15 | . | TRBV7-2 | . | TGTGCCAGCAGACGGGACTTCGGGGGTCATCAGCCCCAGCATTTT | CASRRDFGGHQPQHF
TRBJ2-1 | 15 | once | TRBV2 | TRBD2 | TGTGCCAGCAGCAGACTAGCGGGGGGGCTCAATGAGCAGTTCTTC | CASSRLAGGLNEQFF
TRBJ1-2 | 12 | few | TRBV28 | . | TGTGCCAGCAGTTCCCCCACAGGGCAGTACACCTTC | CASSSPTGQYTF
TRBJ2-7 | 13 | few | TRBV12-3/TRBV12-4 | TRBD1 | TGTGCCAGCAGGGACAGGAGCTCCTACGAGCAGTACTTC | CASRDRSSYEQYF
TRBJ2-2 | 16 | . | TRBV2 | . | TGTGCCAGCAGCCACCGGGAAGGCGGAAACACCGGGGAGCTGTTTTTT | CASSHREGGNTGELFF
TRBJ2-1 | 15 | . | TRBV5-4 | TRBD2 | TGTGCCAGCAGCTATGGACTAGCGGGAAACAATGAGCAGTTCTTC | CASSYGLAGNNEQFF
TRBJ1-5 | 12 | . | TRBV6-6 | . | TGTGCCAGCAGTTACAGTGCGCAGCCCCAGCATTTT | CASSYSAQPQHF
TRBJ2-1 | 16 | . | TRBV27 | TRBD1 | TGTGCCAGCAGTTACAACACAGGGGGCCCCTACAATGAGCAGTTCTTC | CASSYNTGGPYNEQFF
TRBJ2-7 | 15 | . | TRBV28 | . | TGTGCCAGCATCTCCGCTCAGGGCTTCACCTACGAGCAGTACTTC | CASISAQGFTYEQYF
TRBJ2-3 | 14 | . | TRBV29-1 | TRBD1 | TGCAGCACCAAGGGGACAGGGGGCGCAGATACGCAGTATTTT | CSTKGTGGADTQYF
TRBJ1-5 | 18 | . | TRBV10-1 | TRBD1 | TGCGCCAGCCGCCCGCCGGGGGGACAGGGGGCACCCAATCAGCCCCAGCATTTT | CASRPPGGQGAPNQPQHF
TRBJ1-6 | 16 | . | TRBV12-1 | . | . | CASSFGQGARNSPLHF
TRBJ1-2 | 13 | few | TRBV12-3/TRBV12-4 | . | TGTGCCAGCAGTCTACAGGAGAACTATGGCTACACCTTC | CASSLQENYGYTF
TRBJ1-2 | 14 | . | TRBV5-6 | TRBD1 | TGTGCCAGCAGCGGGGACAGGGGGATCTATGGCTACACCTTC | CASSGDRGIYGYTF
TRBJ2-6 | 14 | . | TRBV3-1/TRBV3-2 | . | TGTGCCAGCAGCTACAGGTCTGGGGCCAACGTCCTGACTTTC | CASSYRSGANVLTF